This TCR beta chain was retrieved from a study of monozygotic twins with inflammatory bowel disease. Points from the study as a whole: Relative clonotype sharing with others was diminished in IBD patients versus healthy twins, particularly with disease activity.

In regard to this clonotype: Its target is not known.

This CDR3 region has 15 residues. Germline V gene data show CDR1 as DFQATT and CDR2 as SNEGSKA (reference sequence). Total RNA amounting to 3,000 to 4,500 ng went into each TCR library. TCRdb reprocessed the 5' RACE reads and keeps a single row for each CDR3 protein, giving no DNA. This specimen shows 330,000 or so distinct CDR3 sequences; the ten leading clones hold 2% to 2.5%. Sequencing was done on a sample of blood. The TCR sequence derives from a human donor with ulcerative colitis or Crohn's disease, or a healthy co-twin of an affected twin (not recorded which). The genes are TRBV20-1 and TRBJ2-3; TCRdb indicates TRBD1, and absent DNA this call remains unverified. The CDR3 spells CSAVGADFSTDTQYF.